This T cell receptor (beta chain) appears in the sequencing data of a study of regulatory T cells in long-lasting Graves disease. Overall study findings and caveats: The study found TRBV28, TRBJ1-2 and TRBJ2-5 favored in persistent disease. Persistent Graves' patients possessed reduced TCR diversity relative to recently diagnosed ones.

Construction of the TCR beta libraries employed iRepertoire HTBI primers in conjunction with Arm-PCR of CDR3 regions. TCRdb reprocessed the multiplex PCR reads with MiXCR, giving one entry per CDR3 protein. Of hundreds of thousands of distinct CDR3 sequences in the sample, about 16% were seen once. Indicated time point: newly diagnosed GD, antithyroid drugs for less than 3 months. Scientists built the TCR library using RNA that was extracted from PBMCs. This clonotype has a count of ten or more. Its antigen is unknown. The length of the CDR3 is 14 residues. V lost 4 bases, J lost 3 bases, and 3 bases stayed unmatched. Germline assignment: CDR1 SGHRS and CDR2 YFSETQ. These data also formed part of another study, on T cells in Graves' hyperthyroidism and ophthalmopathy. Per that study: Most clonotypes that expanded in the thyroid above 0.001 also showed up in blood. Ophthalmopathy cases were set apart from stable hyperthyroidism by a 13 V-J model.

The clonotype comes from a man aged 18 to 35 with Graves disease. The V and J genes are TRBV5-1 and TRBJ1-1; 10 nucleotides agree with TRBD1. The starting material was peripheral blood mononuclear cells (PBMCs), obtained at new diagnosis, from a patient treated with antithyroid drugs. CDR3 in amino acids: CASSPGQGDTEAFF. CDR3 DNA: TGCGCCAGCAGCCCCGGACAGGGGGACACTGAAGCTTTCTTT.